These 12 T cell receptor beta chains share one sample of origin, sequenced in a study of identical twins. In TCRdb, the 5' RACE reads were re-called with MiXCR into one record per CDR3 protein. The data contain hundreds of thousands of distinct CDR3 sequences, 5.5% to 7% of them singletons. The same specimen was also included in a second study, on yellow fever vaccine responses in identical twins.

The specimen sequenced was memory (CD45RO+) T cells sorted from blood. The source is a woman under 30 in good health.

Only a few counts were recorded for this clonotype. The chain is built from TRBV7-9 and TRBJ1-1, with unresolved D. The CDR3 loop spans 12 amino acids. The V gene's germline CDR1 is SEHNR and CDR2 FQNEAQ (reference sequence). Trimming cost V 1 base and J 8 bases, with 8 bases left between them. The CDR3 protein is CASSLGSQEAFF. The CDR3 DNA sequence: TGTGCCAGCAGCTTAGGGAGTCAGGAAGCTTTCTTT.

The chain joins TRBV2 to TRBJ2-1; 8 nucleotides line up with TRBD2. This CDR3 has 16 residues. Per the germline V gene, CDR1 is SNHLY and CDR2 is FYNNEI. V lost 6 bases to trimming and J lost 8 bases; unmatched junction nucleotides: 15. The CDR3 DNA follows: TGTGCCAGCAGGAGCCTAGGTCGGCGGGGGGATCATGAGCAGTTCTTC. This translates into CASRSLGRRGDHEQFF.

V gene TRBV20-1 combines with J gene TRBJ2-5, with TRBD2 matching 9 bases. From germline, CDR1 is DFQATT and CDR2 SNEGSKA (reference sequence). V lost 5 bases and J lost 6; bases outside the gene matches: 7. The CDR3 length is 13 residues. CDR3: CSAHGGLAQTQYF. CDR3 sequence (DNA): TGCAGTGCTCATGGGGGACTAGCCCAGACCCAGTACTTC.

This clonotype was recorded a few times. The gene calls are TRBV2 and TRBJ2-3, with D hard to call. Germline V lookup: CDR1 SNHLY, CDR2 FYNNEI. The CDR3 extends over 13 amino acids. The V and J ends lost 8 bases and 4 bases respectively, with 13 bases between them. Here the CDR3 reads CASLKGAADTQYF. The CDR3 DNA reads as TGTGCCAGCTTGAAAGGCGCGGCAGATACGCAGTATTTT.

This clonotype was seen more than once but under ten times. CDR3: CASSERAQSTDTQYF. The CDR3 coding sequence is TGTGCCAGCAGTGAGAGGGCACAGAGCACAGATACGCAGTATTTT. The J gene is TRBJ2-3, the V gene TRBV2; possibly TRBD2 for D (5 bases). V was shortened by 3 bases and J by 0 bases, with 10 bases between the two germline ends. Per germline, CDR1 SNHLY and CDR2 FYNNEI. CDR3 length: 15 residues. Looking up the rest from reference TRBV2 and TRBJ2-3 gives the full variable domain: EPEVTQTPSHQVTQMGQEVILRCVPISNHLYFYWYRQILGQKVEFLVSFYNNEISEKSEIFDDQFSVERPDGSNFTLKIRSTKLEDSAMYFCASSERAQSTDTQYFGPGTRLTVL.

This clonotype was observed many times. J is TRBJ2-2 and V is TRBV6-1; tentatively, D is TRBD1 or TRBD2 (5 bases each). The V end was cut by 6 bases, the J end by 7 bases, with 15 bases between. The CDR3 sequence is 14 residues long. From germline, CDR1 is MNHNS and CDR2 SASEGT. In DNA, the CDR3 is TGTGCCAGCAGCCTTCGAGGGGCAGGCGGGGAGCTGTTTTTT. This sequence encodes CASSLRGAGGELFF.

CDR3 in DNA: TGCGCCAGCAGCCAACCTACTGGGCGGGGGGGCAATGAGCAGTTCTTC. It encodes CASSQPTGRGGNEQFF. The chain couples TRBV4-1 to TRBJ2-1, with 9 bases identical to TRBD2. The CDR3 loop spans 16 amino acids. V dropped 2 bases and J dropped 6; count of bases not matched to a gene: 8. The V gene's germline CDR1 is MGHRA and CDR2 YSYEKL.

There are many counts of this clonotype. The chain has TRBV2 and TRBJ2-3, with a weak D call TRBD1 (6 bases). V was cut by 11 bases and J by 2 bases, with 17 bases left in between. The CDR3 covers 14 residues. In germline, CDR1 is SNHLY, CDR2 FYNNEI. The DNA for the CDR3 is TGTGCCTCACAGGGACCACTGAACACAGATACGCAGTATTTT. This codes for CASQGPLNTDTQYF. Complete variable domain (other parts from reference TRBV2 and TRBJ2-3): EPEVTQTPSHQVTQMGQEVILRCVPISNHLYFYWYRQILGQKVEFLVSFYNNEISEKSEIFDDQFSVERPDGSNFTLKIRSTKLEDSAMYFCASQGPLNTDTQYFGPGTRLTVL.

The chain is built from TRBV28 and TRBJ2-1; the D is unclear. There are 16 residues in the CDR3. Germline CDR1 MDHEN, CDR2 SYDVKM. V lost 2 bases to trimming and J lost 8 bases, with 19 bases between them. CDR3 DNA sequence: TGTGCCAGCAGTTTAGGGGTCCGAGAGACCCTTTATGAGCAGTTCTTC. This sequence encodes CASSLGVRETLYEQFF.

V and J are TRBV11-2 and TRBJ2-5; D uncertain. Between the trimmed V and J ends, which lost 2 bases and 6 bases, there was a span of 10 bases. The CDR3 is 13 amino acids. Germline assignment: CDR1 SGHAT and CDR2 FQNNGV. Here the CDR3 DNA reads TGTGCCAGCAGCTTAATCCGTGAGAAGACCCAGTACTTC. The encoded protein is CASSLIREKTQYF.

CDR3 residues: CASSLGLAGVNEQYF. The DNA of the CDR3 is TGCGCCAGCAGCTTGGGACTAGCGGGAGTCAACGAGCAGTACTTC. The genes are TRBV5-1 and TRBJ2-7; 12 bases fit TRBD2. The V gene end was trimmed by 0 bases and the J gene end by 5 bases; junction bases not matched to a gene: 3. The V gene's germline CDR1 is SGHRS and CDR2 YFSETQ. CDR3 length: 15 amino acids. Filled out from reference TRBV5-1 and TRBJ2-7, the complete variable domain reads KAGVTQTPRYLIKTRGQQVTLSCSPISGHRSVSWYQQTPGQGLQFLFEYFSETQRNKGNFPGRFSGRQFSNSRSEMNVSTLELGDSALYLCASSLGLAGVNEQYFGPGTRLTVT.

This clonotype was detected ten times or more. For the CDR3, the DNA is TGCAGTGCTACGCCCCGAGAGGGGACACAAGAGACCCAGTACTTC. As protein: CSATPREGTQETQYF. V and J are TRBV20-1 and TRBJ2-5; possible D gene TRBD1, 6 bases. The V end was cut by 4 bases, the J end by 2 bases, with 17 bases between. The length of the CDR3 is 15 residues. Germline lookup yields CDR1 DFQATT and CDR2 SNEGSKA (reference sequence).